The rows below give T cell receptor beta chains drawn from one sample of a study of cytomegalovirus exposure and HLA in healthy donors. The data were produced by immunoSEQ multiplex PCR, yet TCRdb's version contains in-frame clones alone and is incomplete. The sample contains 150,000 to 200,000 clones, 80% to 90% of which appear only once. Sequencing was performed on PBMCs. These receptors all stem from a woman under 30 in good health and CMV-seronegative. The CDR3 runs from the conserved cysteine through the conserved F or W. The D gene is left open where the match is weak. Not every row has a clone size; where given, it reads once, few, many or a size class.

D,J,V,size,DNA,CDR3
TRBD1,TRBJ2-3,TRBV7-8,-,TGTGCCAGCAGCCCCCGCCGGGGACAGGGGACAGATACGCAGTATTTT,CASSPRRGQGTDTQYF
-,TRBJ2-3,TRBV5-1,-,TGCGCCAGCAGCTTGCGGCAGGCATCAGATACGCAGTATTTT,CASSLRQASDTQYF
TRBD1,TRBJ2-7,TRBV30,-,TGTGCCTGGAGCGGTACGGACAGGGCCGACTACGAGCAGTACTTC,CAWSGTDRADYEQYF
-,TRBJ2-1,TRBV28,-,TGTGCCAGCAGATCGACGTTAGCGGCCTCCTACAATGAGCAGTTCTTC,CASRSTLAASYNEQFF
TRBD2,TRBJ2-1,TRBV7-8,once,TGTGCCAGCAGCTCACGGACTAGCGGAAATGAGCAGTTCTTC,CASSSRTSGNEQFF
TRBD2,TRBJ2-1,TRBV5-1,-,TGCGCCAGCAGCTTGGTCGGTAGCGGGGGAGGAAATGAGCAGTTCTTC,CASSLVGSGGGNEQFF
-,TRBJ1-1,TRBV29-1,-,TGCAGCGTTGAGGGGCACTTCACTGAAGCTTTCTTT,CSVEGHFTEAFF
TRBD1,TRBJ1-2,TRBV11-3,-,TGTGCCAGCAGCAACTACCCGGGGACAGATTCTACCTTC,CASSNYPGTDSTF
TRBD1,TRBJ1-4,TRBV27,-,TGTGCCAGCAGTGGCGGACAGGGGGATGCAACTAATGAAAAACTGTTTTTT,CASSGGQGDATNEKLFF
-,TRBJ1-1,TRBV6-6,-,TGTGCCAGCAGTTACTCGGGGGGCACTGAAGCTTTCTTT,CASSYSGGTEAFF
-,TRBJ2-7,TRBV5-1,-,TGCGCCAGCAGCTTGGACAGGTCCTACGAGCAGTACTTC,CASSLDRSYEQYF
-,TRBJ1-5,TRBV6-1,-,TGTGCCAGCAGGGTAGCACAGGGCGGCAATCAGCCCCAGCATTTT,CASRVAQGGNQPQHF
-,TRBJ1-4,TRBV7-8,-,TGTGCCAGCAGCCTCGGGCAGGGTGGGGAAAAACTGTTTTTT,CASSLGQGGEKLFF
-,TRBJ1-5,TRBV19,once,TGTGCCAGCGCAACAGGAACTGCTAGCAATCAGCCCCAGCATTTT,CASATGTASNQPQHF
-,TRBJ1-2,TRBV6-5,-,TGTGCCAGCACCGCCGACAGTTCCTACTATGGCTACACCTTC,CASTADSSYYGYTF
-,TRBJ2-5,TRBV4-1,-,TGCGCCAGCAGCCAAGTAGGGCTAGCAGAGACCCAGTACTTC,CASSQVGLAETQYF
TRBD1,TRBJ2-7,TRBV28,-,TGTGCCAGCAGTTTAGGGGGACAGGGGGCGTACGAGCAGTACTTC,CASSLGGQGAYEQYF
TRBD2,TRBJ2-3,TRBV5-1,once,TGCGCCAGCAGCCCGGCAGGACTAGCGGGGGGCGGAGATACGCAGTATTTT,CASSPAGLAGGGDTQYF